This is a list of T cell receptor beta chains from one sample in a study of T cell repertoires in cytomegalovirus infection. TCRdb re-derived calls from the reads in MiXCR, one entry per CDR3 protein. The sample has some 700,000 distinct CDR3 sequences; approximately 34% are singletons. Sequencing was carried out using PBMCs. These TCRs come from a human donor in good health (CMV status not recorded). Some clones in this sample may be carry-over from other donors' samples. The CDR3 runs from the conserved cysteine through the conserved F or W. The order of the fields is CDR3 protein, CDR3 DNA, clone size, J gene, D gene, V gene, CDR3 length. A D gene is named only where the DNA matches it firmly. Not all rows give a size; the values are once, few, many and, for expanded clones, a class.

CDR3aa: CASSLGAGMSNQPQHF
CDR3nt: TGTGCCAGCAGCTTAGGGGCAGGGATGAGCAATCAGCCCCAGCATTTT
abundance: few
j_gene: TRBJ1-5
d_gene: -
v_gene: TRBV7-6
len: 16

CDR3aa: CASSRSVQTYEQYF
CDR3nt: TGTGCCAGTAGTAGGTCAGTCCAAACCTACGAGCAGTACTTC
abundance: -
j_gene: TRBJ2-7
d_gene: -
v_gene: TRBV19
len: 14

CDR3aa: CASSSQYGETQYF
CDR3nt: TGTGCCAGCAGTTCACAGTATGGGGAGACCCAGTACTTC
abundance: -
j_gene: TRBJ2-5
d_gene: -
v_gene: TRBV28
len: 13

CDR3aa: CASSPSGPGTGANVLTF
CDR3nt: TGTGCCAGTAGTCCCTCAGGGCCGGGCACTGGGGCCAACGTCCTGACTTTC
abundance: -
j_gene: TRBJ2-6
d_gene: -
v_gene: TRBV19
len: 17

CDR3aa: CASRNRYRGTEAFF
CDR3nt: TGTGCCAGCAGGAACAGGTACCGGGGCACTGAAGCTTTCTTT
abundance: -
j_gene: TRBJ1-1
d_gene: -
v_gene: TRBV12-3/TRBV12-4
len: 14

CDR3aa: CASSIRGYEQYF
CDR3nt: TGTGCCAGTAGTATACGAGGCTACGAGCAGTACTTC
abundance: -
j_gene: TRBJ2-7
d_gene: -
v_gene: TRBV19
len: 12

CDR3aa: CASSARSGQPQHF
CDR3nt: TGTGCCAGCAGTGCCAGGTCGGGCCAGCCCCAGCATTTT
abundance: -
j_gene: TRBJ1-5
d_gene: -
v_gene: TRBV2
len: 13

CDR3aa: CASSLRGEDSPLHF
CDR3nt: TGTGCCAGCAGTTTAAGAGGGGAGGATTCACCCCTCCACTTT
abundance: -
j_gene: TRBJ1-6
d_gene: -
v_gene: TRBV12-3/TRBV12-4
len: 14

CDR3aa: CAISAVGTGELFF
CDR3nt: TGTGCCATCAGCGCGGTGGGCACCGGGGAGCTGTTTTTT
abundance: -
j_gene: TRBJ2-2
d_gene: -
v_gene: TRBV10-3
len: 13

CDR3aa: CASRAVSSWVNAEAFF
CDR3nt: TGTGCCAGTAGGGCCGTTTCGTCCTGGGTGAACGCTGAAGCTTTCTTT
abundance: -
j_gene: TRBJ1-1
d_gene: -
v_gene: TRBV19
len: 16

CDR3aa: CASSYPGHRGNQPQHF
CDR3nt: TGTGCCAGCAGTTACCCCGGGCACCGTGGCAATCAGCCCCAGCATTTT
abundance: few
j_gene: TRBJ1-5
d_gene: -
v_gene: TRBV6-2/TRBV6-3
len: 16

CDR3aa: CASRAIFGASYNSPLHF
CDR3nt: TGTGCCAGCAGGGCCATCTTCGGGGCCTCCTATAATTCACCCCTCCACTTT
abundance: -
j_gene: TRBJ1-6
d_gene: -
v_gene: TRBV25-1
len: 17

CDR3aa: CASSLGGALNYGYTF
CDR3nt: TGTGCCAGCAGTTTGGGAGGGGCCTTGAACTATGGCTACACCTTC
abundance: -
j_gene: TRBJ1-2
d_gene: -
v_gene: TRBV12-3/TRBV12-4
len: 15

CDR3aa: CASSSANTGELFF
CDR3nt: TGTGCCAGCAGCTCCGCCAACACCGGGGAGCTGTTTTTT
abundance: many
j_gene: TRBJ2-2
d_gene: -
v_gene: TRBV5-5
len: 13

CDR3aa: CARTFGGNTEAFF
CDR3nt: TGTGCCAGAACCTTCGGCGGGAACACTGAAGCTTTCTTT
abundance: -
j_gene: TRBJ1-1
d_gene: -
v_gene: TRBV7-9
len: 13

CDR3aa: CAISQTGIPEAFF
CDR3nt: TGTGCCATCAGCCAAACAGGGATCCCTGAAGCTTTCTTT
abundance: -
j_gene: TRBJ1-1
d_gene: -
v_gene: TRBV10-3
len: 13

CDR3aa: CASSRTIAGGGADTQYF
CDR3nt: TGTGCCAGCAGCCGGACAATAGCGGGAGGTGGCGCAGATACGCAGTATTTT
abundance: many
j_gene: TRBJ2-3
d_gene: TRBD2
v_gene: TRBV7-2
len: 17

CDR3aa: CASSLFRGQGFDEQYF
CDR3nt: TGTGCCAGCAGTTTATTTCGGGGACAGGGGTTCGACGAGCAGTACTTC
abundance: once
j_gene: TRBJ2-7
d_gene: TRBD1
v_gene: TRBV27
len: 16